A single sample gave rise to the 20 T cell receptor beta chains below, sequenced in a study of beta chain features in type 1 diabetes. The whole isolated RNA underwent reverse transcription, so sequencing captured expressed TCRB transcripts. The data were produced by immunoSEQ multiplex PCR, yet TCRdb's version contains in-frame clones alone and is incomplete. The sample lists hundreds of thousands of clones; about 14% were seen once. General observations from the study: Moderately but significantly shorter TCRB CDR3s were found in Type 1 diabetes patients in all four CD4+ subsets.

Their recognized antigens are unknown. Material for sequencing was naive CD4+ T cells from blood. The origin of the receptors is a man younger than 30 with type 1 diabetes.

The table lists this clone with a few counts. The rearrangement uses TRBV28 and TRBJ2-1; the D gene is possibly TRBD2 (6 bases). From germline, CDR1 is MDHEN and CDR2 SYDVKM. Deletions cut 6 bases from V and 11 bases from J, with 14 bases between. The length of the CDR3 is 12 residues. The CDR3 DNA reads as TGTGCCAGCAGGGGGTTTCGGGAGAAGCAGTTCTTC. As protein: CASRGFREKQFF.

The chain recombines TRBV7-2 with TRBJ2-2; the D is unclear. The CDR3 totals 15 residues. V was trimmed by 1 base and J by 0 bases, leaving 6 bases between them. Per the germline V gene, CDR1 is SGHTA and CDR2 is FQGNSA. The chain's CDR3 is CASSLVLSNTGELFF. The CDR3 DNA is TGTGCCAGCAGCTTAGTTCTTTCGAACACCGGGGAGCTGTTTTTT.

The table lists this clone with a few counts. This rearrangement joins TRBV5-1 to TRBJ1-2, with a possible D match to TRBD1 (6 bases). CDR1 and CDR2 (germline): SGHRS, YFSETQ. The CDR3 contains 15 residues. Trimming removed 0 bases from V and 1 base from J, with 10 bases in between. DNA of the CDR3: TGCGCCAGCAGCTTGGCCCCAGGGGTTAACTATGGCTACACCTTC. Translation: CASSLAPGVNYGYTF.

The genes are TRBV9 and TRBJ2-3; no clear D. The germline V and J ends were trimmed by 0 bases and 2 bases, with 10 bases remaining between them. The germline V gene encodes CDR1 SGDLS and CDR2 YYNGEE. This CDR3 contains 15 residues. The CDR3 spells CASSVAPQPTDTQYF. The CDR3 DNA follows: TGTGCCAGCAGCGTAGCCCCACAGCCCACAGATACGCAGTATTTT.

This chain connects TRBV4-3 to TRBJ2-3, with TRBD2 as a possible D gene (6 bases). The CDR3 is made up of 18 amino acids. Germline values: CDR1 LGHNA, CDR2 YSLEER. V lost 0 bases and J lost 0, with 16 bases in between. In DNA form, the CDR3 reads TGCGCCAGCAGCCAAGAGGGGTTTTTAGCGGCTAGCACAGATACGCAGTATTTT. Residues: CASSQEGFLAASTDTQYF.

The chain couples TRBV28 to TRBJ1-2; a weak D match, TRBD1 (6 bases). Deletions cut 6 bases from V and 4 bases from J, with 18 bases between. The germline CDR1 and CDR2 sequences are MDHEN and SYDVKM. The CDR3 loop spans 15 amino acids. DNA of the CDR3: TGTGCCAGCAGCCTCCAATACAGGGACGGCTATGGCTACACCTTC. This codes for CASSLQYRDGYGYTF.

This clone was counted only a few times. The gene calls are TRBV28 and TRBJ2-3; possibly TRBD2 for D (7 bases). V lost 5 bases and J 5 bases, leaving 14 bases between the germline ends. This CDR3 contains 14 residues. Germline assignment: CDR1 MDHEN and CDR2 SYDVKM. The CDR3 here is CASSRGGAKDTQYF. In nucleotides, the CDR3 is TGTGCCAGCAGTCGAGGGGGGGCCAAAGATACGCAGTATTTT. Full variable domain (rest looked up from reference TRBV28 and TRBJ2-3): DVKVTQSSRYLVKRTGEKVFLECVQDMDHENMFWYRQDPGLGLRLIYFSYDVKMKEKGDIPEGYSVSREKKERFSLILESASTNQTSMYLCASSRGGAKDTQYFGPGTRLTVL.

This clone has just a few counts. This chain uses TRBV30 with TRBJ2-2; unclear D gene. The length of the CDR3 is 12 residues. Deletions cut 1 base from V and 6 bases from J, with 6 bases between. Germline CDR1 GTSNPN, CDR2 SVGIG (reference sequence). CDR3 in amino acids: CAWSAPPGELFF. As DNA, the CDR3 is TGTGCCTGGAGTGCGCCTCCCGGGGAGCTGTTTTTT.

Only a few counts were recorded for this clone. This rearrangement joins TRBV9 to TRBJ2-2; TRBD2 matches at 10 bases. J gave up 6 bases and V 1 base, and 9 bases lay outside the gene matches. The CDR3 is 17 residues long. Looked up from germline, CDR1 is SGDLS and CDR2 is YYNGEE. DNA for the CDR3: TGTGCCAGCAGCGTACTAGCGGGAGTTCTTGCGCCCGGGGAGCTGTTTTTT. Amino acids: CASSVLAGVLAPGELFF.

This clone has a handful of counts. The CDR3: CASRDRRIVDTEAFF. In DNA, the CDR3 is TGTGCCAGTCGGGACAGGAGGATTGTTGACACTGAAGCTTTCTTT. The chain uses TRBV5-4 and TRBJ1-1, with 8 bases that match TRBD1. From germline, CDR1 is SGHNT and CDR2 YYREEE (reference sequence). V shed 8 bases, J shed 3 bases, and the junction held 12 bases outside the gene matches. There are 15 residues in the CDR3.

As to this clone: This sample also contains other DNA sequences that code for the same CDR3. The chain recombines TRBV5-1 with TRBJ2-5; D not certain. Trimming left V 0 bases short and J 1 base short, with 4 bases between. CDR1 is SGHRS and CDR2 is YFSETQ in the germline V gene. This CDR3 region has 13 residues. CDR3: CASSLGIQETQYF. The CDR3 region has the DNA TGCGCCAGCAGCTTGGGGATCCAAGAGACCCAGTACTTC.

The gene calls are TRBV10-3 and TRBJ1-2, with 9 bases lining up with TRBD1. The junction had 7 bases not matched to a gene; V was cut back by 3 bases and J by 2 bases. The length of the CDR3 is 16 residues. CDR1 and CDR2 from the germline V gene are ENHRY and SYGVKD. The CDR3: CAISEEGTGGNYGYTF. For the CDR3, the DNA is TGTGCCATCAGTGAAGAAGGAACAGGGGGCAACTATGGCTACACCTTC.

This clone was seen a few times. V gene TRBV29-1 combines with J gene TRBJ1-1; no firm D call. Per the germline V gene, CDR1 is SQVTM and CDR2 is ANQGSEA. This CDR3 region has 14 residues. The V end was cut by 5 bases, the J end by 4 bases, with 17 bases between. CDR3 residues: CSVTRTTSSTEAFF. CDR3 DNA: TGCAGCGTTACTAGGACCACTTCCAGCACTGAAGCTTTCTTT.

About this clone: Other DNA sequences in this specimen translate into the identical CDR3. The chain links TRBV14 to TRBJ2-2; D gene ambiguous. CDR1 is SGHDN, CDR2 FVKESK, per germline. The V end lost 4 bases, the J end lost 4 bases, and 7 bases lay between the germline ends. This CDR3 spans 13 amino acids. CDR3 protein: CASSPDRTGELFF. The CDR3 DNA is TGTGCCAGCAGCCCGGATCGCACCGGGGAGCTGTTTTTT. Complete variable domain (other parts from reference TRBV14 and TRBJ2-2): EAGVTQFPSHSVIEKGQTVTLRCDPISGHDNLYWYRRVMGKEIKFLLHFVKESKQDESGMPNNRFLAERTGGTYSTLKVQPAELEDSGVYFCASSPDRTGELFFGEGSRLTVL.

This clone was observed a few times. The genes are TRBV11-2 and TRBJ1-2; TRBD1 aligns across 9 bases. Germline-derived CDR1 and CDR2 are SGHAT and FQNNGV. CDR3 length: 16 amino acids. V lost 6 bases to trimming and J lost 4 bases; unmatched junction nucleotides: 12. The DNA for the CDR3 is TGTGCCAGCAGTTTGGCCGGGACAGGGCGCAGCTATGGCTACACCTTC. Residues: CASSLAGTGRSYGYTF.

The CDR3 sequence is CASSSDPLAGKQFF. Written as DNA, the CDR3 is TGTGCCAGCAGTTCGGACCCACTAGCGGGAAAGCAGTTCTTC. This chain links TRBV6-6 with TRBJ2-1; 10 bases line up with TRBD2. Trimming cost V 4 bases and J 11 bases; bases outside gene matches: 8. CDR1 is MNHNY, CDR2 SVGAGI, per germline (reference sequence). This CDR3 comprises 14 residues.

This clone was recorded a few times. The CDR3 DNA is TGTGCCAGCAGCCCGGAGGCAGGGGTTGGAAACACCATATATTTT. Translated: CASSPEAGVGNTIYF. The gene calls are TRBV7-2 and TRBJ1-3, with D perhaps matching TRBD1 (6 bases). The CDR3 runs 15 residues. Trimming cost V 5 bases and J 3 bases, with 14 bases left between them. Germline V lookup: CDR1 SGHTA, CDR2 FQGNSA.

This clone has only a few counts. V is TRBV7-9 and J is TRBJ2-3, with no clear D. The V gene's germline CDR1 is SEHNR and CDR2 FQNEAQ (reference sequence). The CDR3 sequence is 13 residues long. V was pared by 5 bases and J by 0 bases, with 6 bases between. Here the CDR3 reads CASSVGSTDTQYF. CDR3 nucleotides: TGTGCCAGCAGCGTGGGGAGCACAGATACGCAGTATTTT.

This chain connects TRBV5-1 to TRBJ2-5; maybe TRBD1 (6 bases). CDR3 length equals 17 residues. Germline CDR1 reads SGHRS; CDR2 reads YFSETQ. Trimming took off 3 bases at V and 5 bases at J, with 23 bases between the two ends. Written as DNA, the CDR3 is TGCGCCAGCAGCTCAGTAGGACAGTCTAGAGTCCGGGAGACCCAGTACTTC. It encodes CASSSVGQSRVRETQYF.

CDR3: CAISEPYLDRTYEQYF. The CDR3 DNA follows: TGTGCCATCAGTGAGCCTTATTTAGACAGGACCTACGAGCAGTACTTC. V and J are TRBV10-3 and TRBJ2-7, with D possibly matching TRBD1 (6 bases). The germline V and J ends were trimmed by 2 bases and 2 bases, with 16 bases remaining between them. From germline, CDR1 is ENHRY and CDR2 SYGVKD. The CDR3 has 16 amino acids.